Each of the 12 T cell receptor beta chains below was sequenced from the same sample in a study of OX40 agonist ivuxolimab in advanced cancers. Using immunoSEQ multiplex PCR, the repertoire was profiled, and TCRdb retains in-frame clones only, with some absent. The table lists over 65,000 clones, 92% of them singletons. Material: CD4+ or CD8+ T cells sorted from blood, obtained in a trial of the OX40 agonist ivuxolimab. The receptors come from an adult with an advanced solid tumor such as melanoma, head and neck, liver or kidney cancer.

The V gene is TRBV5-6, the J gene TRBJ2-5; the D is unclear. The germline gives CDR1 SGHDT, CDR2 YYEEEE. The CDR3 is 14 amino acids. The V gene lost 3 bases and the J gene lost 5 bases, with 14 bases spanning the gap. CDR3 in DNA: TGTGCCAGCAGCTCCTCCACGGTGTGGGAGACCCAGTACTTC. This gives the protein CASSSSTVWETQYF.

This chain uses TRBV10-3 with TRBJ2-7; D is unresolved. This CDR3 comprises 11 residues. Trimming took off 3 bases at V and 5 bases at J, with 5 bases between the two ends. Germline V gene data show CDR1 as ENHRY and CDR2 as SYGVKD. CDR3 loop: CAISDMDEQYF. In DNA form, the CDR3 reads TGTGCCATCAGTGATATGGACGAGCAGTACTTC.

V gene TRBV4-3 combines with J gene TRBJ2-7, with 9 bases aligning to TRBD2. CDR3 size: 17 residues. CDR1 and CDR2 (germline): LGHNA, YSLEER. The trim removed 1 base at V and 0 bases at J, leaving 7 bases unmatched. The DNA of the CDR3 is TGCGCCAGCAGCCAAGGGATCACTAGCGGGTACTCCTACGAGCAGTACTTC. Encoded protein: CASSQGITSGYSYEQYF.

The genes are TRBV5-3 and TRBJ2-2; 11 bases agree with TRBD1. TRBV5-3 is labeled an ORF, and its function is uncertain. V shed 0 bases, J shed 4 bases, and the junction held 14 bases outside the gene matches. The CDR3 covers 20 residues. CDR3 region: CARSLEIFRTGGGGTGELFF. In DNA, the CDR3 is TGTGCCAGAAGCTTGGAAATCTTTAGGACAGGGGGCGGCGGCACCGGGGAGCTGTTTTTT.

This clone was detected once. This chain links TRBV5-4 with TRBJ1-3; a possible D gene is TRBD1 (5 bases). The V and J ends lost 2 bases and 2 bases respectively, with 20 bases between them. CDR1 and CDR2 (germline): SGHNT, YYREEE (reference sequence). The CDR3 is made up of 18 amino acids. The CDR3 region has the DNA TGTGCCAGCAGCTTCAGGGCCGGATCCCAACCCCCTGGAAACACCATATATTTT. Protein product: CASSFRAGSQPPGNTIYF.

The gene calls are TRBV11-2 and TRBJ1-1; D call uncertain. The length of the CDR3 is 14 residues. V shed 6 bases and J shed 1 base, with 12 bases lying between them. Germline V gene sequence: CDR1 SGHAT, CDR2 FQNNGV. CDR3 residues: CASRPFRRNTEAFF. The CDR3 DNA is TGTGCCAGCAGACCGTTCAGGAGGAACACTGAAGCTTTCTTT.

This chain links TRBV6-5 with TRBJ2-3; D is tentatively TRBD1 or TRBD2 (5 bases each). The V end lost 6 bases, the J end lost 2 bases, and 9 bases lay between the germline ends. The germline V gene has CDR1 MNHEY and CDR2 SVGAGI. This CDR3 region has 13 residues. This CDR3 is CASRRDPTDTQYF. The CDR3, as DNA: TGTGCCAGCAGAAGGGACCCCACAGATACGCAGTATTTT.

This chain uses TRBV19 with TRBJ2-7; D gene uncertain. The germline CDR1 and CDR2 sequences are LNHDA and SQIVND (reference sequence). The CDR3 totals 13 residues. V shed 1 base and J shed 6 bases, with 10 bases lying between them. CDR3: CASSIASVSEQYF. Written as DNA, the CDR3 is TGTGCCAGTAGTATAGCCTCGGTGAGCGAGCAGTACTTC.

The rearrangement joins TRBV7-8 to TRBJ2-3, with D tentatively TRBD1 or TRBD2 (5 bases each). This CDR3 comprises 13 residues. Trimming stripped 3 bases from V and 5 bases from J, with 9 bases between. Germline V gene lookup returns CDR1 SGHVS and CDR2 FQNEAQ. The chain's CDR3 is CASSFGTGDTQYF. The CDR3 DNA reads as TGTGCCAGCAGCTTTGGGACCGGAGATACGCAGTATTTT.

CDR3 bases: TGTGCCAGCAGCTTGGATCCCAGCGGGAGATCTTTCGAGCAGTACTTC. Protein product: CASSLDPSGRSFEQYF. The chain joins TRBV5-4 to TRBJ2-7; 8 bases map to TRBD2. The germline V gene encodes CDR1 SGHNT and CDR2 YYREEE (reference sequence). CDR3 length: 16 amino acids. The V gene end was trimmed by 0 bases and the J gene end by 6 bases; junction bases not matched to a gene: 11.

The chain is built from TRBV5-1 and TRBJ2-7, with a tentative D call TRBD2 (6 bases). Germline assignment: CDR1 SGHRS and CDR2 YFSETQ. V dropped 3 bases and J dropped 9 bases, with 13 bases sitting between them. The CDR3 has 12 residues. The CDR3 loop is CASSSGLTGQYF. The CDR3 DNA sequence: TGCGCCAGCAGCTCGGGACTTACGGGGCAGTACTTC. Full variable domain (rest looked up from reference TRBV5-1 and TRBJ2-7): KAGVTQTPRYLIKTRGQQVTLSCSPISGHRSVSWYQQTPGQGLQFLFEYFSETQRNKGNFPGRFSGRQFSNSRSEMNVSTLELGDSALYLCASSSGLTGQYFGPGTRLTVT.

The chain combines TRBV7-4 with TRBJ2-3; D is uncertain. V was trimmed by 1 base and J by 0 bases, leaving 11 bases between them. The germline gives CDR1 SGHVT, CDR2 SQSDAQ. This CDR3 has 16 residues. Written as DNA, the CDR3 is TGTGCCAGCAGCTTAGAATCTGGCGCAAGCACAGATACGCAGTATTTT. This encodes CASSLESGASTDTQYF.